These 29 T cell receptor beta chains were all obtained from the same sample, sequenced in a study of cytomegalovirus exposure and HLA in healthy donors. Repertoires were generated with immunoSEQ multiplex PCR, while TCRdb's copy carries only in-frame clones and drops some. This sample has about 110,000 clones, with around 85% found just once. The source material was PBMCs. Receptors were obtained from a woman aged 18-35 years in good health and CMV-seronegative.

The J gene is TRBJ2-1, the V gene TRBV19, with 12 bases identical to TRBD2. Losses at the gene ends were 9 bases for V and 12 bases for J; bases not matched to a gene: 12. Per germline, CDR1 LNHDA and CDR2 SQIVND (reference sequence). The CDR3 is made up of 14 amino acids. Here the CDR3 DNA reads TGTGCCAGCCACGGACTAGCGGGGTCTGTGGTGCAGTTCTTC. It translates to CASHGLAGSVVQFF.

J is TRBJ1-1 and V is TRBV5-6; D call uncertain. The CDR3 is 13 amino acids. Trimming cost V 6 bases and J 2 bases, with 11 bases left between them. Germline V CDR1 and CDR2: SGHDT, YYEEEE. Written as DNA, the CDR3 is TGTGCCAGCACCCCCGGGTCCAACACTGAAGCTTTCTTT. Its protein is CASTPGSNTEAFF.

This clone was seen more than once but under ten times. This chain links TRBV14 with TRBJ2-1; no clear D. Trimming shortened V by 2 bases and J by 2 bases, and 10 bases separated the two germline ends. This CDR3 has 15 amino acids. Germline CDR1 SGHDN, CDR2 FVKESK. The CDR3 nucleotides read TGTGCCAGCAGCCAAAACAGAAGCCCCTACAATGAGCAGTTCTTC. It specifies CASSQNRSPYNEQFF. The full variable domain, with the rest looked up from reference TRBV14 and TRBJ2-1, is EAGVTQFPSHSVIEKGQTVTLRCDPISGHDNLYWYRRVMGKEIKFLLHFVKESKQDESGMPNNRFLAERTGGTYSTLKVQPAELEDSGVYFCASSQNRSPYNEQFFGPGTRLTVL.

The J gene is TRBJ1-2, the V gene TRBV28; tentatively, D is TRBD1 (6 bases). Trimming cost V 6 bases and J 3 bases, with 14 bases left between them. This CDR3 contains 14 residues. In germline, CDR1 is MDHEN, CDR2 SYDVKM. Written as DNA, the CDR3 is TGTGCCAGCAGGCTGACAGGTTCCGACTATGGCTACACCTTC. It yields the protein CASRLTGSDYGYTF.

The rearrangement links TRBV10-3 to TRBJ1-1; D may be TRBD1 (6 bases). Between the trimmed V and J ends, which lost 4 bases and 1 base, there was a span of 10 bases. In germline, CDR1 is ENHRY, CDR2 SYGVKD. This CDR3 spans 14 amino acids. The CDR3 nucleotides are TGTGCCATCAGTGTCGGACAGTCGAACACTGAAGCTTTCTTT. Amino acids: CAISVGQSNTEAFF.

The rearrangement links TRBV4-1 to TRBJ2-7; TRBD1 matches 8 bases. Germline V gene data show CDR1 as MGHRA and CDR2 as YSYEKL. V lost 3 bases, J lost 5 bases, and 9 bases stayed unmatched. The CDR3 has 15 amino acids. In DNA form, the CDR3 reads TGCGCCAGCAGCCACCCCCCGACAGGGGTGAACGAGCAGTACTTC. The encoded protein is CASSHPPTGVNEQYF.

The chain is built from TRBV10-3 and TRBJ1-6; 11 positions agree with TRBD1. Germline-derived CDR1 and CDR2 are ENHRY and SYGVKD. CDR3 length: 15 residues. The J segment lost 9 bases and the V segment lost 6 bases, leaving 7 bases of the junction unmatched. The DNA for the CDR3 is TGTGCCATCAGCCAACCGGGACAGGGGGGTTCACCCCTCCACTTT. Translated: CAISQPGQGGSPLHF.

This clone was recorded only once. The CDR3 spells CASQREFLSYNEQFF. CDR3 DNA: TGTGCCAGCCAAAGGGAGTTCCTCTCCTACAATGAGCAGTTCTTC. V is TRBV11-2 and J is TRBJ2-1, with D possibly TRBD2 on 5 matching bases. Germline V lookup: CDR1 SGHAT, CDR2 FQNNGV. The CDR3 totals 15 residues. Deletions cut 8 bases from V and 0 bases from J, with 14 bases between.

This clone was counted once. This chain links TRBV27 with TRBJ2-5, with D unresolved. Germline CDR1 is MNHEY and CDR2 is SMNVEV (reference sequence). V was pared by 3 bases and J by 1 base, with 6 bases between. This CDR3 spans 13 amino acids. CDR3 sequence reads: CASSFASQETQYF. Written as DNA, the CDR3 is TGTGCCAGCAGTTTTGCTAGCCAAGAGACCCAGTACTTC.

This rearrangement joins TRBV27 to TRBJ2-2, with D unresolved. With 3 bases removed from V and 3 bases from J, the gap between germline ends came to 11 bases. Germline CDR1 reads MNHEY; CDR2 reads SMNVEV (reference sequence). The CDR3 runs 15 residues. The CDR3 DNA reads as TGTGCCAGCAGTTTTTATCCGCCGGACACCGGGGAGCTGTTTTTT. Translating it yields CASSFYPPDTGELFF.

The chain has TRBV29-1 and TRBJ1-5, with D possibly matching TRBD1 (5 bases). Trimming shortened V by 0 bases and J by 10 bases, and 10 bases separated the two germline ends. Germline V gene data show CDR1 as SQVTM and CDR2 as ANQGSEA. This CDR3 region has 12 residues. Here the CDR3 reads CSVEDPGQPQHF. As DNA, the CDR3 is TGCAGCGTTGAAGATCCAGGGCAACCCCAGCATTTT.

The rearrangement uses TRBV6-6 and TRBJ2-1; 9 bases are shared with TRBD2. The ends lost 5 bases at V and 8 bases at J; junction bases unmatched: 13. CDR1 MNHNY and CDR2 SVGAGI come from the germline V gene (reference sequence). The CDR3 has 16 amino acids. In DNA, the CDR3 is TGTGCCAGCAGTACCCTCCCGGGACTAGCTCTTCATGAGCAGTTCTTC. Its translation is CASSTLPGLALHEQFF.

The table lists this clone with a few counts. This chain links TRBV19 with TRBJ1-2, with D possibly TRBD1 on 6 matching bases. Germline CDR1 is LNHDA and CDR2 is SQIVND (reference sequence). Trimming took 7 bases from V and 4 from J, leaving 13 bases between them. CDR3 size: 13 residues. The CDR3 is CASIQRGGYGYTF. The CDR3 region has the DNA TGTGCCAGTATCCAACGAGGGGGCTATGGCTACACCTTC.

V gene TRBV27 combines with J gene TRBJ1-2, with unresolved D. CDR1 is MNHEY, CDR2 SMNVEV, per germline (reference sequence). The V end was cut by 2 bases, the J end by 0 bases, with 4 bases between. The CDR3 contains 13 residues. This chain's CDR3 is CASSLGPNYGYTF. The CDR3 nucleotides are TGTGCCAGCAGTTTAGGGCCTAACTATGGCTACACCTTC.

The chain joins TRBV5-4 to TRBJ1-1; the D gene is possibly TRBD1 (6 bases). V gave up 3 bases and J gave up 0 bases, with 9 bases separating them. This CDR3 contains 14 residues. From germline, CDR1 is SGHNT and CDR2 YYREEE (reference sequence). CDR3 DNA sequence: TGTGCCAGCAGCTCGGGACACCTGAACACTGAAGCTTTCTTT. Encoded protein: CASSSGHLNTEAFF.

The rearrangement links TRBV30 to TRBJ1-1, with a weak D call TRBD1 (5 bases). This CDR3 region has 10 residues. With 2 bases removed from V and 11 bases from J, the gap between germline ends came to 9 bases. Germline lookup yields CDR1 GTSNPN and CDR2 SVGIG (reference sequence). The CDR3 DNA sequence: TGTGCCTGGAGTAAGGGGAGGGCTTTCTTT. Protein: CAWSKGRAFF.

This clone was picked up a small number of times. The CDR3 DNA is TGTGCCAGCAGTGAAACAGGTGCAGATACGCAGTATTTT. Translation: CASSETGADTQYF. The chain has TRBV25-1 and TRBJ2-3; the D gene is possibly TRBD1 (5 bases). Germline CDR1 is MGHDK and CDR2 is SYGVNS. This CDR3 is built from 13 residues. The germline V and J ends were trimmed by 2 bases and 4 bases, with 7 bases remaining between them.

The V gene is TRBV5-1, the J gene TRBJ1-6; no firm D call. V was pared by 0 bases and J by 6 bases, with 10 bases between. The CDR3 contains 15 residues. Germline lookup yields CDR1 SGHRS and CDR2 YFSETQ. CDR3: CASSLVLGSNSPLHF. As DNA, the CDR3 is TGCGCCAGCAGCTTGGTTCTGGGGAGTAATTCACCCCTCCACTTT.

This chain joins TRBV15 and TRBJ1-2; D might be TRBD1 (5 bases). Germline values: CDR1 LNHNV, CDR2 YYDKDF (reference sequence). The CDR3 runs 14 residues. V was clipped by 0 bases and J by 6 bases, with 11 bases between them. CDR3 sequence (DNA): TGTGCCACCAGCAGAGAAGACAGAAGAAATGGCTACACCTTC. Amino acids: CATSREDRRNGYTF.

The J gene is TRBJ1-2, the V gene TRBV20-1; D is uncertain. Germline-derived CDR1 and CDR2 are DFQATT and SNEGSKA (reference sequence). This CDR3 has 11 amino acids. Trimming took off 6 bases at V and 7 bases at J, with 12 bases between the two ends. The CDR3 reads CSAAVEGGYTF. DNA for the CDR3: TGCAGTGCCGCGGTAGAAGGTGGCTACACCTTC.

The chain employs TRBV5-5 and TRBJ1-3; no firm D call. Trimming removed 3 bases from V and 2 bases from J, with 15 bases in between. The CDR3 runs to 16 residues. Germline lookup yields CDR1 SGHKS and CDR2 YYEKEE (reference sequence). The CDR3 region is CASSSKERTAGNTIYF. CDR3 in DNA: TGTGCCAGCAGCTCAAAGGAGAGAACGGCTGGAAACACCATATATTTT.

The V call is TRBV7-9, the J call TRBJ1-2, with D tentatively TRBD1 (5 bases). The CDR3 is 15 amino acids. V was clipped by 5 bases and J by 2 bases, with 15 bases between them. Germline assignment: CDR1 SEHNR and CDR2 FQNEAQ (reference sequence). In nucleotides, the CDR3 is TGTGCCAGCAGCCCGCAGGGTGTAGGGAACTATGGCTACACCTTC. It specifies CASSPQGVGNYGYTF.

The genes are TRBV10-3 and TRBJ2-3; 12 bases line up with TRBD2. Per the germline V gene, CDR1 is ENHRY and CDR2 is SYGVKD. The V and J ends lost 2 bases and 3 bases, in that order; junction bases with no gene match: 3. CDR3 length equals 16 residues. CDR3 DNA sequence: TGTGCCATCAGTGAGGTCCTAGCGGGGGGGACAGATACGCAGTATTTT. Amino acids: CAISEVLAGGTDTQYF.

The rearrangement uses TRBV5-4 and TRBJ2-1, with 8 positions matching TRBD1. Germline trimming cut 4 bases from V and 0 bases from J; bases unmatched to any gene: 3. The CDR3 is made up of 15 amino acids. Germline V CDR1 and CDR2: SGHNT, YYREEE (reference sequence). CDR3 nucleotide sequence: TGTGCCAGCAGCGCCAGGGGGCTCTCCTACAATGAGCAGTTCTTC. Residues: CASSARGLSYNEQFF.

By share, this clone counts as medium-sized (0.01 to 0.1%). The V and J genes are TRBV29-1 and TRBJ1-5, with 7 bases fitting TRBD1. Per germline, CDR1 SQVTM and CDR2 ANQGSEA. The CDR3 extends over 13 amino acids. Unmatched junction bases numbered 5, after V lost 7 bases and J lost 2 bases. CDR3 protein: CSARGSGNQPQHF. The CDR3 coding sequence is TGCAGCGCCAGGGGGTCTGGCAATCAGCCCCAGCATTTT.

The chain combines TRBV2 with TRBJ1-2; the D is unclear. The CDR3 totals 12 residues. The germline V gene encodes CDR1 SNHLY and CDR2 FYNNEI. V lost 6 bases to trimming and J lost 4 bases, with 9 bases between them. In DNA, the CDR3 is TGTGCCAGCAGGAAGGGAGCCTATGGCTACACCTTC. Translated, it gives CASRKGAYGYTF.

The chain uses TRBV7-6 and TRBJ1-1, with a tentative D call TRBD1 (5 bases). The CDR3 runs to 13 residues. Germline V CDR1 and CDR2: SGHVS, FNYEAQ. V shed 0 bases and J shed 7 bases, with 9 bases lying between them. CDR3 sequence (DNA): TGTGCCAGCAGCTTAGCAGGGGACTATGAAGCTTTCTTT. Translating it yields CASSLAGDYEAFF.

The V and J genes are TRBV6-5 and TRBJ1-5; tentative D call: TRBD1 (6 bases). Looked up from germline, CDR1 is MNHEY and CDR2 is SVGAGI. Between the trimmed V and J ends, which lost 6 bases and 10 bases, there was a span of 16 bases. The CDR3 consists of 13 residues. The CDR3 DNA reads TGTGCCAGCAGCCCCGGGACACAAGGCCCCCAGCATTTT. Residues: CASSPGTQGPQHF.

The CDR3 coding sequence is TGTGCCTGGAGCCCAGGGGTACCTGGAAACACCATATATTTT. It is translated as CAWSPGVPGNTIYF. The genes are TRBV30 and TRBJ1-3, with D possibly being TRBD1 (6 bases). The CDR3 is 14 residues long. Germline V CDR1 and CDR2: GTSNPN, SVGIG (reference sequence). The V end was cut by 3 bases, the J end by 2 bases, with 11 bases between.